This TCR beta chain was identified during a study of OX40 agonist ivuxolimab in advanced cancers. The wider study: Recorded diagnoses for dose-escalation patients were hepatocellular carcinoma, melanoma, renal cell or head and neck cancer. Three patients, one with hepatocellular carcinoma and two with cutaneous melanoma, responded partially.

Profiled with immunoSEQ multiplex PCR; TCRdb holds only in-frame clones, not every one. The table has over 10,000 clones, 75% to 90% seen once. This CDR3 region has 17 residues. The sequence came from an adult with an advanced solid tumor such as melanoma, head and neck, liver or kidney cancer. The chain recombines TRBV21-1 with TRBJ2-1; the D call of TRBD2 is as the table states it, not checked on the DNA. TRBV21-1 is marked as a pseudogene. The sequencing used CD4+ or CD8+ T cells sorted from blood, collected in a trial of the OX40 agonist ivuxolimab. CDR3 loop: CATLGLAGGASYNEQFF. DNA of the CDR3: TGTGCCACCCTCGGACTAGCGGGAGGTGCCTCCTACAATGAGCAGTTCTTC.